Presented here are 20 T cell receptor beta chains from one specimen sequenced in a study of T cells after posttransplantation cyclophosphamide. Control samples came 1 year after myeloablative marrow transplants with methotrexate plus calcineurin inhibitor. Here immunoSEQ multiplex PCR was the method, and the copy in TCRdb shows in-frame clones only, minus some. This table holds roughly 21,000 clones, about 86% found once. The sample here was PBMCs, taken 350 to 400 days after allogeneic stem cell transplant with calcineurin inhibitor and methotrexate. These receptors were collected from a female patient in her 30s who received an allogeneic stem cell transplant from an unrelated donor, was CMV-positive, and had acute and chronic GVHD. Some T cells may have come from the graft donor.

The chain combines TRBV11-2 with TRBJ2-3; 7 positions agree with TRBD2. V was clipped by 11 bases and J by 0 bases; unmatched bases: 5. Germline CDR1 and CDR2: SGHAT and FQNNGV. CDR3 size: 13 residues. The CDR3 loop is CASNGGSTDTQYF. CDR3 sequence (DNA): TGTGCCTCGAACGGGGGGAGCACAGATACGCAGTATTTT.

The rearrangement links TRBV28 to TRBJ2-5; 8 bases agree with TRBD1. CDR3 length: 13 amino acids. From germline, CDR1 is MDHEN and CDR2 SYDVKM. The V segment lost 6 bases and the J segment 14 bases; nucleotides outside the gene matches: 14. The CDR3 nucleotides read TGTGCCAGCAGAAGCAGTTATCGGACAGGGCCCTACTTC. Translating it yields CASRSSYRTGPYF. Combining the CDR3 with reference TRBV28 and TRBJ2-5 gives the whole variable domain DVKVTQSSRYLVKRTGEKVFLECVQDMDHENMFWYRQDPGLGLRLIYFSYDVKMKEKGDIPEGYSVSREKKERFSLILESASTNQTSMYLCASRSSYRTGPYFGPGTRLLVL.

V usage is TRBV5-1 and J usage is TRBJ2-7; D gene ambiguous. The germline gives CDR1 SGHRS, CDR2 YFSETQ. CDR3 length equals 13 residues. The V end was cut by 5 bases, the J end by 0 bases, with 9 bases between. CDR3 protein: CASSGFSSYEQYF. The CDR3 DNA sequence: TGCGCCAGCAGTGGTTTCAGCTCCTACGAGCAGTACTTC.

The CDR3, as DNA: TGTGCCGTAAGGACAAGCAATCAGCCCCAGCATTTT. Its protein is CAVRTSNQPQHF. The J gene is TRBJ1-5, the V gene TRBV28; perhaps TRBD1 as D (5 bases). The CDR3 is 12 residues long. Germline values: CDR1 MDHEN, CDR2 SYDVKM. Trimming cost V 11 bases and J 1 base, with 9 bases left between them. The whole variable domain, filled in from reference TRBV28 and TRBJ1-5, reads DVKVTQSSRYLVKRTGEKVFLECVQDMDHENMFWYRQDPGLGLRLIYFSYDVKMKEKGDIPEGYSVSREKKERFSLILESASTNQTSMYLCAVRTSNQPQHFGDGTRLSIL.

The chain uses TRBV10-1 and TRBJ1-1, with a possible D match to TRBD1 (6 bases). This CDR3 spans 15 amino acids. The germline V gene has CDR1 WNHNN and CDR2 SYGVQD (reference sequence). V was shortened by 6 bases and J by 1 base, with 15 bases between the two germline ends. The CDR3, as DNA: TGCGCCAGCAGATCCAGGGGACCCGGGAACACTGAAGCTTTCTTT. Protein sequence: CASRSRGPGNTEAFF.

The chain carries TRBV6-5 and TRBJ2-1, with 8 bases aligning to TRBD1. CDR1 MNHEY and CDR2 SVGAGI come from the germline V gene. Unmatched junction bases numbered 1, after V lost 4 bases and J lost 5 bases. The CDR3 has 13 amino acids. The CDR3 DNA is TGTGCCAGCAGTTTGGGACAGGACAATGAGCAGTTCTTC. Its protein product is CASSLGQDNEQFF.

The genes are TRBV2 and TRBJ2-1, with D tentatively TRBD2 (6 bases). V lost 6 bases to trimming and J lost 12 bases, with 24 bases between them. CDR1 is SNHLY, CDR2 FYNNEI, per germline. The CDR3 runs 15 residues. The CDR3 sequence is CASRRGLLEGFGQFF. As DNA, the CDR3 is TGTGCCAGCAGGAGGGGACTCCTAGAGGGGTTTGGGCAGTTCTTC.

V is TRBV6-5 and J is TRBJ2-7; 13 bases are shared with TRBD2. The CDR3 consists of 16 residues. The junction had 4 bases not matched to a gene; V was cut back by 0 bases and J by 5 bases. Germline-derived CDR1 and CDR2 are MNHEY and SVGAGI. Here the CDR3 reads CASSYSGLAGTHEQYF. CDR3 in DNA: TGTGCCAGCAGTTACTCGGGACTAGCGGGAACGCACGAGCAGTACTTC.

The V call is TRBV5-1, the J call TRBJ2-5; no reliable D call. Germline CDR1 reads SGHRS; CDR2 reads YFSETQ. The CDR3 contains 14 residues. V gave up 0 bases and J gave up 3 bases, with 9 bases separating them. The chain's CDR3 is CASSLDRPEETQYF. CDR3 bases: TGCGCCAGCAGCTTGGACAGACCCGAAGAGACCCAGTACTTC.

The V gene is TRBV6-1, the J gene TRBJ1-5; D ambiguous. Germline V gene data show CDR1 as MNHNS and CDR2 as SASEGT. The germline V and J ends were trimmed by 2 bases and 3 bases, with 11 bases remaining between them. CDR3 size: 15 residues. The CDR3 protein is CASSESAGDNQPQHF. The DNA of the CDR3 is TGTGCCAGCAGTGAATCTGCGGGAGACAATCAGCCCCAGCATTTT.

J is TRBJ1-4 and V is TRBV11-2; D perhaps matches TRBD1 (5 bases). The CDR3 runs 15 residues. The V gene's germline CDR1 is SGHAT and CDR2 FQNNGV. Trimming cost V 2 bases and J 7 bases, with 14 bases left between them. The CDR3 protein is CASSLKAQGFEKLFF. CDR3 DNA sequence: TGTGCCAGCAGCTTAAAAGCTCAGGGTTTTGAAAAACTGTTTTTT. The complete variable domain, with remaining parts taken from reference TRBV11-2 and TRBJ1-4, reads EAGVAQSPRYKIIEKRQSVAFWCNPISGHATLYWYQQILGQGPKLLIQFQNNGVVDDSQLPKDRFSAERLKGVDSTLKIQPAKLEDSAVYLCASSLKAQGFEKLFFGSGTQLSVL.

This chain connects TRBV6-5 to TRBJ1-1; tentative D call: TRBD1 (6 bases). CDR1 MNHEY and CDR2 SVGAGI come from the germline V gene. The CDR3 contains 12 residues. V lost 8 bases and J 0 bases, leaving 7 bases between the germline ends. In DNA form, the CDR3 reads TGTGCCAGCCGGGACATGAACACTGAAGCTTTCTTT. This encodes CASRDMNTEAFF.

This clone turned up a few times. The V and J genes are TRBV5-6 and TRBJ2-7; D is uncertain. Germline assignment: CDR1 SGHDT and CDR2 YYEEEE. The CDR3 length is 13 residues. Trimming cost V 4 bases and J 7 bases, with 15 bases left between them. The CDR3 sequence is CASSPPMAREQYF. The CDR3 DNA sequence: TGTGCCAGCAGCCCTCCCATGGCCAGGGAGCAGTACTTC.

CDR3 loop: CASSEWGQGYF. The CDR3 region has the DNA TGTGCCAGCAGTGAATGGGGACAGGGGTACTTC. The chain combines TRBV6-5 with TRBJ2-4; the match to TRBD1 covers 9 bases. This CDR3 spans 11 amino acids. CDR1 and CDR2 from the germline V gene are MNHEY and SVGAGI. After removal of 5 bases from V and 15 bases from J, the junction contained 5 bases not matched to a gene.

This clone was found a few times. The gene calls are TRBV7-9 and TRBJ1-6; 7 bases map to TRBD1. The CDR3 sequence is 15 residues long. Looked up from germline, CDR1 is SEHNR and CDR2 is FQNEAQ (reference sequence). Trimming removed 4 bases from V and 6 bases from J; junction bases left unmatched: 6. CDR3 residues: CASSSIRDSNSPLHF. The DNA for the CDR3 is TGTGCCAGCAGCTCGATCCGGGACAGTAATTCACCCCTCCACTTT.

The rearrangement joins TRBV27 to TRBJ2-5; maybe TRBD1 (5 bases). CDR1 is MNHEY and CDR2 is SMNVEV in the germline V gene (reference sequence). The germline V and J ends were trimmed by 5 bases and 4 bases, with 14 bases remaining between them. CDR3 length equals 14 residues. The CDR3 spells CASSIRGGLETQYF. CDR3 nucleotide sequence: TGTGCCAGCAGTATAAGGGGCGGTTTAGAGACCCAGTACTTC.

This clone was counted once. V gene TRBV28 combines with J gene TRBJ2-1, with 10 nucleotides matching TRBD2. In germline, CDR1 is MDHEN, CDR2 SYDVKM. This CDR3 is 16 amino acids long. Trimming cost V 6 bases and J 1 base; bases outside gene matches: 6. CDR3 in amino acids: CASRGTGLASYNEQFF. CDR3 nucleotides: TGTGCCAGCAGAGGAACGGGACTAGCGTCCTACAATGAGCAGTTCTTC.

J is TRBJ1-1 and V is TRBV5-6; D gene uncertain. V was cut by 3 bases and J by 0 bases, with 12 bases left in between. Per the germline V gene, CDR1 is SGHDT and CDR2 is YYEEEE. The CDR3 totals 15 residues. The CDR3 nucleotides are TGTGCCAGCAGCTGGAGGGTACAAATGAACACTGAAGCTTTCTTT. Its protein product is CASSWRVQMNTEAFF.

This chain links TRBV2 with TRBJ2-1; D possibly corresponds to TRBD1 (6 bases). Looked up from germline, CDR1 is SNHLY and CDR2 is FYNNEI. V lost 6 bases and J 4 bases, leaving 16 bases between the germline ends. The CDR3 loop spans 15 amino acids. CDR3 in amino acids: CASRLGALPYNEQFF. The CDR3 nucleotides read TGTGCCAGCAGATTGGGGGCCCTACCATACAATGAGCAGTTCTTC.

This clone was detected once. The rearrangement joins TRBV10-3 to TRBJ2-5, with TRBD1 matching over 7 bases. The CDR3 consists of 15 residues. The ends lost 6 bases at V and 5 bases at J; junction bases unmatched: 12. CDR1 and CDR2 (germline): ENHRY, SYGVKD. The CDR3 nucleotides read TGTGCCATCAGCGAGGGCAGGGGGTTTGACGAGACCCAGTACTTC. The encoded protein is CAISEGRGFDETQYF.